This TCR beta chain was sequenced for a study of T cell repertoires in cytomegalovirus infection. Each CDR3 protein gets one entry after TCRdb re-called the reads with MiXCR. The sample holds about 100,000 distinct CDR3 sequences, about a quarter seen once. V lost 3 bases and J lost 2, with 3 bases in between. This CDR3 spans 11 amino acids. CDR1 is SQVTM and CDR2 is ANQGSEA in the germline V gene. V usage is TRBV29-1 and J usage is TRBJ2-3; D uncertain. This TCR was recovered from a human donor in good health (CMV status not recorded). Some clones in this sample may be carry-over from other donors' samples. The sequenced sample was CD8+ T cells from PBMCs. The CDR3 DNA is TGCAGCGTTGACCTCACAGATACGCAGTATTTT. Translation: CSVDLTDTQYF.